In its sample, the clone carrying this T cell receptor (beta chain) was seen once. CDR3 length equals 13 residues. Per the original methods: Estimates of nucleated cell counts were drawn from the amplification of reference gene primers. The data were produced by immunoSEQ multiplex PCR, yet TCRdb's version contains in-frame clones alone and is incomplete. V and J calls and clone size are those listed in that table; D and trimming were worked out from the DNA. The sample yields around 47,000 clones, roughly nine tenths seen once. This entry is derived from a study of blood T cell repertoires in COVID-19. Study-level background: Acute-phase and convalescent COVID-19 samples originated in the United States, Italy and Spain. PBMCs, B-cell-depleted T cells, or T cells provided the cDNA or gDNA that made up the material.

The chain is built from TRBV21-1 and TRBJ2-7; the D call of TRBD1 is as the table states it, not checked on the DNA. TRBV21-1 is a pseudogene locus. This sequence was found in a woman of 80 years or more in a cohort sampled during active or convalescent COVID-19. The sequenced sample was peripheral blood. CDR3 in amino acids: CASRGQATYEQYF. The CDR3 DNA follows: TGTGCCAGCAGGGGACAGGCCACCTACGAGCAGTACTTC.